The following is a T cell receptor (beta chain) sequence with its context. The record originates from a study of T-cell reconstitution after alpha-beta-depleted transplantation in children. Trimming stripped 4 bases from V and 3 bases from J, with 16 bases between. The CDR3 totals 15 residues. CDR1 is SGHRS, CDR2 YFSETQ, per germline. Unique molecular identifiers were incorporated when the TCRbeta library was constructed. Each CDR3 protein is one row after TCRdb ran MiXCR on the PCR reads. The data contain 350,000 to 450,000 distinct CDR3 sequences, roughly 14% of them singletons. The TCR originated in a human donor who donated a stem cell graft to a child with Fanconi anemia. Material: PBMCs, obtained from the stem cell graft. The rearrangement links TRBV5-1 to TRBJ1-1; D gene uncertain. The CDR3 sequence: CASSPEGGQYTEAFF. In DNA, the CDR3 is TGCGCCAGCAGCCCCGAAGGAGGGCAGTACACTGAAGCTTTCTTT.